This T cell receptor beta chain was recovered during a study of T cell responses to AZD1222 COVID-19 vaccine. Clones were sequenced by immunoSEQ multiplex PCR, and TCRdb holds only the in-frame ones, with some missing. Of more than 150,000 clones listed, approximately 90% are singletons. Germline V gene sequence: CDR1 SGHTA, CDR2 FQGNSA. This CDR3 is built from 14 residues. Trimming removed 5 bases from V and 0 bases from J, with 10 bases in between. This clone was detected only a few times. The sequencing used peripheral blood, collected 28 days after the second AZD1222 dose. This chain connects TRBV7-2 to TRBJ1-1; D unclear. The clonotype comes from an adult who received the AZD1222 COVID-19 vaccine. CDR3 loop: CASSPQTMNTEAFF. The CDR3 DNA follows: TGTGCCAGCAGCCCTCAGACGATGAACACTGAAGCTTTCTTT.